These T cell receptor beta chains were read from a single sample in a study of cytomegalovirus exposure and HLA in healthy donors. TCRdb keeps only in-frame clones here, not all; method: immunoSEQ multiplex PCR. The sample contains around 150,000 clones, approximately 77% of which appear only once. Material for sequencing was PBMCs. These receptors all come from a woman in her 40s in good health and CMV-seronegative. CDR3s include the opening cysteine and the closing phenylalanine or tryptophan. Each record gives: CDR3 protein, CDR3 DNA, D gene, CDR3 length, J gene, V gene, clone size. The D gene is left open where the match is weak. Part of the rows lack a size; the others show once, few, many or a class for expanded clones.

CASSPTPYEQYF,TGTGCCAGCAGCCCAACTCCCTACGAGCAGTACTTC,-,12,TRBJ2-7,TRBV7-2,-
CASSSDCNSYEQYF,TGTGCCAGCAGTTCTGACTGTAACTCCTACGAGCAGTACTTC,-,14,TRBJ2-7,TRBV6-9,-
CATQGGVDQPQHF,TGTGCCACCCAAGGAGGGGTTGATCAGCCCCAGCATTTT,-,13,TRBJ1-5,TRBV10-3,-
CASSVHADLNTEAFF,TGTGCCAGCAGTGTGCATGCGGATTTGAACACTGAAGCTTTCTTT,-,15,TRBJ1-1,TRBV6-4,-
CASSSNRGTEAFF,TGTGCCAGCAGTTCCAACAGGGGCACTGAAGCTTTCTTT,TRBD1,13,TRBJ1-1,TRBV6-6,-
CASSLDGERGYTF,TGTGCCAGCAGCTTGGACGGGGAGAGGGGCTACACCTTC,-,13,TRBJ1-2,TRBV5-4,-
CASSNRGGGNTIYF,TGTGCCAGCTCCAACCGGGGTGGAGGAAACACCATATATTTT,-,14,TRBJ1-3,TRBV6-5,-
CASSAQGGIRAFF,TGTGCCAGCTCAGCACAGGGAGGGATACGAGCTTTCTTT,-,13,TRBJ1-1,TRBV18,-
CASSLALGRNYEQYF,TGCGCCAGCAGCTTGGCGCTGGGGAGGAACTACGAGCAGTACTTC,-,15,TRBJ2-7,TRBV5-1,-
CASSQDMGSGGADTQYF,TGTGCCAGCAGCCAAGATATGGGAAGCGGGGGAGCAGATACGCAGTATTTT,TRBD2,17,TRBJ2-3,TRBV4-2,-
CASSQVDGQGNYGYTF,TGCGCCAGCAGCCAAGTGGACGGACAGGGAAACTATGGCTACACCTTC,TRBD1,16,TRBJ1-2,TRBV4-1,few
CASGEGAIGEKLFF,TGTGCCAGCGGGGAAGGGGCCATTGGGGAAAAACTGTTTTTT,-,14,TRBJ1-4,TRBV27,-
CASSLSGRGQFF,TGTGCCAGCAGCTTGTCCGGTCGGGGGCAGTTCTTC,-,12,TRBJ2-1,TRBV5-6,-
CASSVGEVRTEAFF,TGTGCCAGCAGCGTAGGGGAGGTTCGGACTGAAGCTTTCTTT,-,14,TRBJ1-1,TRBV9,-
CASSQLLDRAAYNEQFF,TGCGCCAGCAGCCAACTATTGGACAGGGCCGCCTACAATGAGCAGTTCTTC,TRBD1,17,TRBJ2-1,TRBV4-3,-
CASSYSTGLNYGYTF,TGTGCCAGCAGTTACTCGACAGGCCTTAACTATGGCTACACCTTC,-,15,TRBJ1-2,TRBV6-5,-